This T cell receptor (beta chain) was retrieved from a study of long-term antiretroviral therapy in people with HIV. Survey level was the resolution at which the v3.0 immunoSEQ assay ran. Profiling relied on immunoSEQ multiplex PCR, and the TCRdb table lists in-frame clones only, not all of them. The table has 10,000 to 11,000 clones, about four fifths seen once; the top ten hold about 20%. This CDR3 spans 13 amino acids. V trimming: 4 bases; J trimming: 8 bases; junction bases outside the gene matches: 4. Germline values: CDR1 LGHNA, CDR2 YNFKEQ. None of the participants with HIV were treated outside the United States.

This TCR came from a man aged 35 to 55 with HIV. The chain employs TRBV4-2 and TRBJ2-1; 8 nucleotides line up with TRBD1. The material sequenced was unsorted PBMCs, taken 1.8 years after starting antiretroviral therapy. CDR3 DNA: TGTGCCAGCAGCCTGACAGGGGTCGATGAGCAGTTCTTC. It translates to CASSLTGVDEQFF.